This T cell receptor (beta chain) was sequenced during a study of cytomegalovirus exposure and HLA in healthy donors. The CDR3 is made up of 15 amino acids. The germline gives CDR1 SGHTA, CDR2 FQGTGA. V was shortened by 5 bases and J by 8 bases, with 19 bases between the two germline ends. Amplification used 60 Vbeta primers and 13 Jbeta primers. Assay: immunoSEQ multiplex PCR; the TCRdb copy retains only in-frame clones and omits some. The sample lists 85,000 to 95,000 clones; about 7.6% were seen once. The chain recombines TRBV7-3 with TRBJ2-1; the D is unclear. Sample: PBMCs. The source of this sequence is a man aged 50 to 59 in good health and CMV-seronegative. CDR3 residues: CASSPGPTLQYEQFF. The CDR3, as DNA: TGTGCCAGCAGCCCGGGTCCTACCTTACAATATGAGCAGTTCTTC.